Listed below are T cell receptor beta chains from one sample, sequenced in a study of shared clonotypes between healthy human individuals. Assay: immunoSEQ multiplex PCR; the TCRdb copy retains only in-frame clones and omits some. The data hold 700,000 to 950,000 clones, with 96% observed a single time. The material sequenced was naive CD8+ T cells sorted from blood. The source is a man aged 25-45 years in good health. The CDR3 runs from the conserved cysteine through the conserved F or W.

J gene,V gene,CDR3 protein
TRBJ2-3,TRBV7-8,CASSLAPGALDTQYF
TRBJ2-5,TRBV7-6,CASSFDLGTETGETQYF
TRBJ2-7,TRBV7-9,CASSPLRDNSYEQYF
TRBJ1-1,TRBV5-4,CASSLGGFGTEAFF
TRBJ2-6,TRBV29-1,CSVAGRGLRGANVLTF
TRBJ2-1,TRBV18,CASSPGTSGRDRSYNEQFF
TRBJ2-7,TRBV4-3,CASSQGLAGGYEQYF
TRBJ2-7,TRBV27,CASSLWGGEQYF
TRBJ2-7,TRBV28,CASSTTGRSYEQYF
TRBJ1-2,TRBV2,CASSGDNLHYGYTF
TRBJ2-2,TRBV7-6,CASSPSLDSTGANGELFF
TRBJ2-7,TRBV6-6,CASSYSMRERAYEQYF
TRBJ1-5,TRBV7-6,CASSLTTGGANQPQHF
TRBJ1-2,TRBV2,CASSEIPGQGSTYGYTF
TRBJ2-1,TRBV27,CASSSGRVEQFF
TRBJ2-7,TRBV6-1,CASSGDQQYEQYF
TRBJ2-1,TRBV29-1,CSVDSIDRSYNEQFF
TRBJ2-7,TRBV20-1,CSAGWAGEQYF
TRBJ1-1,TRBV5-6,CASSPLVNTEAFF
TRBJ1-2,TRBV21-1,CASSKGTVCGYTF
TRBJ2-1,TRBV7-6,CASSGSRALYNEQFF
TRBJ2-7,TRBV5-1,CASSPSTGRGNGQYF